This T cell receptor beta chain was sequenced during a study of blood T cell repertoires in COVID-19. Clones were read by immunoSEQ multiplex PCR, and TCRdb kept only the in-frame ones, dropping some. Of roughly 280,000 clones in the sample, 88% were seen once. The TCR originated in a woman aged 50 to 60 who had recovered from COVID-19. Sequencing input: PBMCs or T cells enriched from blood (not recorded which).

The CDR3 sequence: CASSLGQGHKDEQFF. CDR3 nucleotide sequence: TGTGCCAGCAGTTTGGGACAGGGGCACAAGGATGAGCAGTTCTTC. This chain uses TRBV28 with TRBJ2-1, with 10 bases identical to TRBD1. This CDR3 comprises 15 residues. V dropped 3 bases and J dropped 8; count of bases not matched to a gene: 7. The germline V gene encodes CDR1 MDHEN and CDR2 SYDVKM.